The T cell receptor (beta chain) described here comes from a study of cytomegalovirus exposure and HLA in healthy donors. Findings and caveats of the study: In an earlier analysis, productive rearrangement rates for most beta V segments clustered near 87% or 30%.

To note about this clone: Its antigen is unknown.

This CDR3 is 16 amino acids long. With V trimmed by 2 bases and J by 1 base, 5 bases remained unmatched. Germline values: CDR1 MNHEY, CDR2 SVGAGI. The study ran its PCR with 60 Vbeta and 13 Jbeta primers. Some clones are missing from TCRdb's copy, which holds only in-frame ones; the method was immunoSEQ multiplex PCR. The sample has around 210,000 clones; roughly 84% are singletons. The gene calls are TRBV6-5 and TRBJ2-4; 7 bases fit TRBD2. The source is a girl aged 2-15 years in good health and CMV-seronegative. Sequencing used PBMCs. The CDR3 DNA follows: TGTGCCAGCAGTTACGGCGGAGCGGGGGCCAAAAACATTCAGTACTTC. Its translation: CASSYGGAGAKNIQYF.